The 10 T cell receptor beta chains listed next were all sequenced from one sample in a study of T cell repertoires in ileal Crohn's disease. Profiled with immunoSEQ multiplex PCR; TCRdb holds only in-frame clones, not every one. The table records 5,000 to 6,500 clones, about 85% of them present only once. Sequencing input: ileal tissue. The receptor set was obtained from an adult with Crohn's disease.

The chain uses TRBV30 and TRBJ2-1; 8 bases agree with TRBD2. CDR3 size: 15 residues. Per germline, CDR1 GTSNPN and CDR2 SVGIG (reference sequence). The J segment lost 3 bases and the V segment lost 5 bases, leaving 9 bases of the junction unmatched. The DNA for the CDR3 is TGTGCCTGGGACGGAGTAGCGGGGAACTACAATGAGCAGTTCTTC. Its translation is CAWDGVAGNYNEQFF.

This CDR3 is CASRTDRGNQPQHF. CDR3 nucleotides: TGTGCCAGCCGAACGGACAGGGGTAATCAGCCCCAGCATTTT. The chain is built from TRBV18 and TRBJ1-5; 9 bases match TRBD1. Trimming at V came to 8 bases and at J to 4 bases, leaving 6 bases not matched to a gene. The CDR3 loop spans 14 amino acids. Germline V lookup: CDR1 KGHSH, CDR2 LQKENI.

The chain links TRBV10-3 to TRBJ1-1; 8 bases match TRBD1. Germline V CDR1 and CDR2: ENHRY, SYGVKD. This CDR3 contains 16 residues. V lost 1 base, J lost 1 base, and 5 bases stayed unmatched. The CDR3 DNA is TGTGCCATCAGTGAGTACCGGACAGGGAGGAACACTGAAGCTTTCTTT. This encodes CAISEYRTGRNTEAFF.

The chain has TRBV28 and TRBJ1-2, with 9 bases lining up with TRBD1. Trimming at V came to 3 bases and at J to 7 bases, leaving 6 bases not matched to a gene. Germline V CDR1 and CDR2: MDHEN, SYDVKM. CDR3 length: 14 residues. The CDR3 sequence: CASSLGQGISGYTF. CDR3 in DNA: TGTGCCAGCAGTTTGGGACAGGGAATCTCTGGCTACACCTTC.

This sequence joins TRBV2 and TRBJ2-2, with TRBD2 matching 9 bases. Unmatched junction bases numbered 6, after V lost 7 bases and J lost 0 bases. Germline loops: CDR1 SNHLY, CDR2 FYNNEI. The CDR3 sequence is 16 residues long. The CDR3 DNA reads as TGTGCCAGCAAGGCTAGCGGGGCGCCGAACACCGGGGAGCTGTTTTTT. Its protein is CASKASGAPNTGELFF. Based on the CDR3 plus reference TRBV2 and TRBJ2-2, the full variable domain is EPEVTQTPSHQVTQMGQEVILRCVPISNHLYFYWYRQILGQKVEFLVSFYNNEISEKSEIFDDQFSVERPDGSNFTLKIRSTKLEDSAMYFCASKASGAPNTGELFFGEGSRLTVL.

The chain links TRBV7-2 to TRBJ1-4; possibly TRBD1 for D (5 bases). CDR1 is SGHTA and CDR2 is FQGNSA in the germline V gene. The CDR3 covers 13 residues. Trimming stripped 0 bases from V and 8 bases from J, with 7 bases between. The CDR3 protein is CASSLARGEKLFF. Written as DNA, the CDR3 is TGTGCCAGCAGCTTAGCGCGGGGGGAAAAACTGTTTTTT.

The chain couples TRBV18 to TRBJ2-2; 9 bases match TRBD1. The CDR3 is 15 amino acids. Germline CDR1 KGHSH, CDR2 LQKENI. The junction had 3 bases not matched to a gene; V was cut back by 3 bases and J by 4 bases. CDR3 loop: CASSPWTGATGELFF. The CDR3 coding sequence is TGTGCCAGCTCACCGTGGACAGGGGCCACCGGGGAGCTGTTTTTT.

The rearrangement joins TRBV6-5 to TRBJ2-3; D is perhaps TRBD1 (6 bases). The germline gives CDR1 MNHEY, CDR2 SVGAGI. The CDR3 is 16 residues long. Between the trimmed V and J ends, which lost 0 bases and 2 bases, there was a span of 12 bases. The CDR3 coding sequence is TGTGCCAGCAGTTACTCTGGGACACCTTTCACAGATACGCAGTATTTT. Translation: CASSYSGTPFTDTQYF.

This clone appeared a single time. This chain links TRBV6-1 with TRBJ2-7; 13 nucleotides line up with TRBD2. V lost 4 bases to trimming and J lost 5 bases; unmatched junction nucleotides: 5. The germline V gene encodes CDR1 MNHNS and CDR2 SASEGT. CDR3 length: 15 amino acids. CDR3 nucleotide sequence: TGTGCCAGCAGTGCTCAACTAGCGGGGGGGGACGAGCAGTACTTC. Its protein product is CASSAQLAGGDEQYF.

The chain links TRBV19 to TRBJ1-1; tentatively, D is TRBD1 (5 bases). V was shortened by 7 bases and J by 9 bases, with 21 bases between the two germline ends. CDR1 LNHDA and CDR2 SQIVND come from the germline V gene (reference sequence). The CDR3 extends over 14 amino acids. The CDR3 nucleotides are TGTGCCAGTATGAAGGATTGGGGCCAGACACAAGCTTTCTTT. Its translation is CASMKDWGQTQAFF. The complete variable domain, with remaining parts taken from reference TRBV19 and TRBJ1-1, reads DGGITQSPKYLFRKEGQNVTLSCEQNLNHDAMYWYRQDPGQGLRLIYYSQIVNDFQKGDIAEGYSVSREKKESFPLTVTSAQKNPTAFYLCASMKDWGQTQAFFGQGTRLTVV.